These T cell receptor beta chains were read from a single sample in a study of T cells in Graves' hyperthyroidism and ophthalmopathy. TCRdb re-derived calls from the multiplex PCR reads in MiXCR, one entry per CDR3 protein. In the table there are hundreds of thousands of distinct CDR3 sequences, approximately 19% of which are singletons. The sequencing sample was made of blood. These receptor sequences come from a woman in her forties or fifties with Graves' hyperthyroidism that later progressed to Graves' ophthalmopathy. Both conserved end residues are part of each CDR3. The order of the fields is J gene, V gene, clone size, D gene, CDR3 DNA, CDR3 protein. D genes are given only for firm matches. A clone size is listed for some rows: how often the clone was seen (once, few, many), or a class if it is expanded.

TRBJ1-5	TRBV6-1	many	-	TGTGCCAGCAGTGAAGCGAGCTTAAGCAATCAGCCCCAGCATTTT	CASSEASLSNQPQHF
TRBJ1-1	TRBV27	many	TRBD1	TGTGCCAGCAGGGAAGACAGGGGGGCTGAAGCTTTCTTT	CASREDRGAEAFF
TRBJ1-6	TRBV2	-	-	TGTGCCAGCAGTGATCGGGGCAGTGATTCACCCCTCCACTTT	CASSDRGSDSPLHF
TRBJ1-5	TRBV2	-	-	TGTGCCAGCACTGAGGGCAATCAGCCCCAGCATTTT	CASTEGNQPQHF
TRBJ1-1	TRBV20-1	-	TRBD1	TGCAGTGCCAACCGACAGGGCCCTACTGAAGCTTTCTTT	CSANRQGPTEAFF
TRBJ1-1	TRBV7-8	many	-	TGTGCCCAAAGAGAAGTGAACACTGAAGCTTTCTTT	CAQREVNTEAFF
TRBJ2-4	TRBV7-8	few	TRBD1	TGTGCCAGCAGCTTAGATCGGGACAGCTCCGAGTACTTC	CASSLDRDSSEYF
TRBJ1-5	TRBV20-1	-	-	TGCAGTACCAGAGCAGGGGCTGGACAGCCCCAGCATTTT	CSTRAGAGQPQHF
TRBJ2-1	TRBV5-1	few	TRBD2	TGCGCCAGCAGCTTGGTTGTTGGCGGGGGGGGATCCTACAATGAGCAGTTCTTC	CASSLVVGGGGSYNEQFF
TRBJ1-5	TRBV7-8	many	TRBD1	TGTGCCAGCAGCGGATCCGGGACAGGGTTTGGTCAGCCCCAGCATTTT	CASSGSGTGFGQPQHF